One sample yielded the 5 T cell receptor beta chains listed below, sequenced in a study of blood T cell repertoires in COVID-19. Repertoires were generated with immunoSEQ multiplex PCR, while TCRdb's copy carries only in-frame clones and drops some. This sample yields tens of thousands of clones, of which roughly 84% are seen a single time; 12% belongs to the top ten. Sequencing was performed on peripheral blood. These receptors were collected from a human donor in a cohort sampled during active COVID-19.

This clone was counted only a few times. The chain is built from TRBV4-2 and TRBJ1-5; TRBD1 might be the D (6 bases). Germline V lookup: CDR1 LGHNA, CDR2 YNFKEQ. The CDR3 length is 15 residues. V shed 0 bases and J shed 4 bases, with 10 bases lying between them. The CDR3 loop reads CASSQEGAANQPQHF. The CDR3 DNA follows: TGTGCCAGCAGCCAAGAGGGGGCTGCTAATCAGCCCCAGCATTTT.

This clone has a single count. The rearrangement joins TRBV7-2 to TRBJ2-5; TRBD2 aligns across 10 bases. Trimming took 7 bases from V and 1 from J; bases not matched to a gene: 9. There are 16 residues in the CDR3. Germline V gene lookup returns CDR1 SGHTA and CDR2 FQGNSA. The CDR3 loop reads CASNPGSGGTQETQYF. The CDR3 nucleotides are TGTGCCAGCAACCCGGGTAGCGGGGGGACCCAAGAGACCCAGTACTTC.

The V gene is TRBV10-1, the J gene TRBJ2-3, with 10 bases matching TRBD2. The CDR3 sequence is 15 residues long. The germline gives CDR1 WNHNN, CDR2 SYGVQD (reference sequence). The J segment lost 1 base and the V segment lost 5 bases, leaving 3 bases of the junction unmatched. DNA of the CDR3: TGCGCCAGCAGTACCGGGACTAGCGGCACAGATACGCAGTATTTT. Residues: CASSTGTSGTDTQYF.

This clone was seen only once. V usage is TRBV7-2 and J usage is TRBJ2-5, with D possibly matching TRBD2 (5 bases). This CDR3 is built from 15 residues. The ends were cut back, 1 base at V and 1 base at J, with 10 bases in the middle. Germline CDR1 SGHTA, CDR2 FQGNSA. CDR3 coding DNA: TGTGCCAGCAGCTTAGGGGCGACTATCCAAGAGACCCAGTACTTC. Protein sequence: CASSLGATIQETQYF.

This chain joins TRBV2 and TRBJ2-2; 7 bases are shared with TRBD2. The trim removed 8 bases at V and 8 bases at J, leaving 8 bases unmatched. Germline assignment: CDR1 SNHLY and CDR2 FYNNEI. This CDR3 is 13 amino acids long. CDR3 nucleotide sequence: TGTGCCAGCCATATGACTAGCAGGGGGGAGCTGTTTTTT. This gives the protein CASHMTSRGELFF.